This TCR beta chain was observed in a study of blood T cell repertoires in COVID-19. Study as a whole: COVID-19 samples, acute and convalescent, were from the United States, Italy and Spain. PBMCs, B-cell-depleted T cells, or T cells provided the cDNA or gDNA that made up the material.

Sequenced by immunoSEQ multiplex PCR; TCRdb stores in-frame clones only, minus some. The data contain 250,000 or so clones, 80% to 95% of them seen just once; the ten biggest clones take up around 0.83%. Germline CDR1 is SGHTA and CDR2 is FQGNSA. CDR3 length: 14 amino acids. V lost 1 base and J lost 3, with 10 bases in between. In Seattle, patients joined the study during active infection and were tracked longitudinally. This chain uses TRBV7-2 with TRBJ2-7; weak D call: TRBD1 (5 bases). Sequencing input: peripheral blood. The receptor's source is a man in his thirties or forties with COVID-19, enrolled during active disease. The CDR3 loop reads CASSLVQGLYEQYF. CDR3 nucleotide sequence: TGTGCCAGCAGCTTAGTCCAGGGCCTCTACGAGCAGTACTTC.